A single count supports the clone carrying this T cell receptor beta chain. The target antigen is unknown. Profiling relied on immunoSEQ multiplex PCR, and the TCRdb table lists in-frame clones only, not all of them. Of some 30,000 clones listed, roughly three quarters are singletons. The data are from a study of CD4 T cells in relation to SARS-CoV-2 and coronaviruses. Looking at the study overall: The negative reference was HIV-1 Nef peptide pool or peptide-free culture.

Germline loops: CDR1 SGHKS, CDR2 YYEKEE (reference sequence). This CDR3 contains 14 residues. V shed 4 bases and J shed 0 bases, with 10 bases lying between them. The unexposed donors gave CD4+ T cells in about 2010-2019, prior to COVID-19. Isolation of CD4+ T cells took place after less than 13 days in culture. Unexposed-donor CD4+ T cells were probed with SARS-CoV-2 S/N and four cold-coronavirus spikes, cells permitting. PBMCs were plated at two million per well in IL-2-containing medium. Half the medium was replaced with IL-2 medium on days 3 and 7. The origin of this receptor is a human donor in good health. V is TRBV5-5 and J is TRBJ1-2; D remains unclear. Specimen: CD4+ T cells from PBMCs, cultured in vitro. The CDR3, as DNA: TGTGCCAGCAGCCCCCCCCTAGCTAACTATGGCTACACCTTC. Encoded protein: CASSPPLANYGYTF.